The clone carrying this T cell receptor (beta chain) was observed a single time. Its antigen is not identified. The V gene lost 5 bases and the J gene lost 6 bases, with 23 bases spanning the gap. The CDR3 is 17 residues long. Germline loops: CDR1 SEHNR, CDR2 FQNEAQ (reference sequence). The data originate from a study of cytomegalovirus exposure and HLA in healthy donors. Notes on the study in general: Published work reported that the classifier diagnosed cytomegalovirus status with high specificity and sensitivity. Further analysis, carried out later, found HLA-associated TCR beta chains more clonally expanded than equally common other chains. A later analysis linked around 15,000 TCR beta sequences to HLA alleles at 0.05 false discovery rate. Some TCR beta chains (164 of them) were listed as cytomegalovirus-associated.

Primers: 60 Vbeta forward and 13 Jbeta reverse. Profiled with immunoSEQ multiplex PCR; TCRdb holds only in-frame clones, not every one. The sample contains 100,000 or so clones, 83% of which appear only once. This chain uses TRBV7-9 with TRBJ2-1; D is possibly TRBD2 (5 bases). Input material: PBMCs. The origin of this receptor is a man aged 18 to 29 in good health and CMV-seronegative. For the CDR3, the DNA is TGTGCCAGCAGCCCGTCACCCCCCGCGGGCACAAGCAATGAGCAGTTCTTC. Translating it yields CASSPSPPAGTSNEQFF.